The clone carrying this T cell receptor beta chain was seen only a few times. The sample is drawn from a study of beta chain features in type 1 diabetes. Study information: Comparable age, gender and cell yields were observed in patients relative to healthy donors.

As every portion of the isolated RNA was reverse transcribed, the sequencing read expressed TCRB transcripts. Sequenced by immunoSEQ multiplex PCR; TCRdb stores in-frame clones only, minus some. The sample carries about 360,000 clones, 10% to 15% recorded once. The ends lost 0 bases at V and 8 bases at J; junction bases unmatched: 7. The CDR3 loop spans 15 amino acids. Germline CDR1 reads LNHNV; CDR2 reads YYDKDF (reference sequence). Sorted populations were all over 95% pure. The chain has TRBV15 and TRBJ2-7, with 10 bases aligning to TRBD2. This clonotype was sampled from a man between 18 and 29 years old in good health. Sequencing was carried out using naive CD4+ T cells from blood. CDR3 in amino acids: CATSRDHLAGVQQYF. The CDR3 nucleotides are TGTGCCACCAGCAGAGATCACCTAGCGGGAGTCCAGCAGTACTTC.